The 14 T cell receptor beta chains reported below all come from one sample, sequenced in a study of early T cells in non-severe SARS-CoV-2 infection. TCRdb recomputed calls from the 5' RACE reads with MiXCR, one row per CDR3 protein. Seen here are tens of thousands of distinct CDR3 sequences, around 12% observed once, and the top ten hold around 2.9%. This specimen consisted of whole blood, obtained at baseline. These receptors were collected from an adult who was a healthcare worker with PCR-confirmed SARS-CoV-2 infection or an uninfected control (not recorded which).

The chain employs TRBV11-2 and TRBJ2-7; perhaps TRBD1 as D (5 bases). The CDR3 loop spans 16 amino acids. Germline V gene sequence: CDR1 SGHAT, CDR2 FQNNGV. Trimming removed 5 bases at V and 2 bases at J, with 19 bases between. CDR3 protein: CASSPLAGPDTYEQYF. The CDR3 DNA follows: TGTGCCAGCAGCCCGTTGGCAGGGCCTGACACCTACGAGCAGTACTTC.

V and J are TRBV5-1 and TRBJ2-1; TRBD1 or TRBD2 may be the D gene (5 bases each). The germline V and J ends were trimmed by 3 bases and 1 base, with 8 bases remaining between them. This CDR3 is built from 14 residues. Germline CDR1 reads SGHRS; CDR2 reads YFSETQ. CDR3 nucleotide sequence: TGCGCCAGCAGCTGGGGGAATTCCTACAATGAGCAGTTCTTC. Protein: CASSWGNSYNEQFF. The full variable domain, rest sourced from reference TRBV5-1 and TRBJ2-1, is KAGVTQTPRYLIKTRGQQVTLSCSPISGHRSVSWYQQTPGQGLQFLFEYFSETQRNKGNFPGRFSGRQFSNSRSEMNVSTLELGDSALYLCASSWGNSYNEQFFGPGTRLTVL.

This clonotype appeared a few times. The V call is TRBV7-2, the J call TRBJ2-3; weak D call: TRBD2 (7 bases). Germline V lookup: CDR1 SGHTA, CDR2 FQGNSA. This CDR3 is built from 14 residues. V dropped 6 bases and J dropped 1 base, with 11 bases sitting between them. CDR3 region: CASRGGLRTDTQYF. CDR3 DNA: TGTGCCAGCAGAGGGGGACTACGCACAGATACGCAGTATTTT.

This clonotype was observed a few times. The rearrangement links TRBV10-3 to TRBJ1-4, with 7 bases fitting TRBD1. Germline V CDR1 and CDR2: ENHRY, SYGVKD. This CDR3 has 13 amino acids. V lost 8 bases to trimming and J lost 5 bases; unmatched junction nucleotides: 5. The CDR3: CAIAQGNNEKLFF. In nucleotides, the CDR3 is TGTGCCATCGCACAGGGGAACAATGAAAAACTGTTTTTT.

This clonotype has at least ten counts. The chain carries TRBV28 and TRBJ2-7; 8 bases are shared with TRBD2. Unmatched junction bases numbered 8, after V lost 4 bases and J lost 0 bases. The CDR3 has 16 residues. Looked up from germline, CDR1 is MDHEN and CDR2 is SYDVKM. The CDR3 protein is CASSSPGGAHSYEQYF. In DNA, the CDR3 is TGTGCCAGCAGTTCCCCCGGGGGGGCCCACTCCTACGAGCAGTACTTC. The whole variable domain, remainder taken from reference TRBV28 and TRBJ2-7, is DVKVTQSSRYLVKRTGEKVFLECVQDMDHENMFWYRQDPGLGLRLIYFSYDVKMKEKGDIPEGYSVSREKKERFSLILESASTNQTSMYLCASSSPGGAHSYEQYFGPGTRLTVT.

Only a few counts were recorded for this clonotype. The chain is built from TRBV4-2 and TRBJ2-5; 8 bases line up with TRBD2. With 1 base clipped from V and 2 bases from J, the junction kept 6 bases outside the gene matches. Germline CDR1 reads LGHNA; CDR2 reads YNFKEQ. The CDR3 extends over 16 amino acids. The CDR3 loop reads CASSQGPSGLQETQYF. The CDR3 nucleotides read TGTGCCAGCAGCCAAGGGCCTAGCGGGCTTCAAGAGACCCAGTACTTC.

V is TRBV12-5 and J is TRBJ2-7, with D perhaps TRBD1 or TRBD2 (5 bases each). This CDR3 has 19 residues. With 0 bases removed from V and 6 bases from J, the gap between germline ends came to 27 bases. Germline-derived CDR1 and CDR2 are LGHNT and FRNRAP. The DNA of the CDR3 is TGTGCTAGTGGTTTGGTAGGGGACGGATGGTGGGCCTGTATTCGCGAGCAGTACTTC. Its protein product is CASGLVGDGWWACIREQYF.

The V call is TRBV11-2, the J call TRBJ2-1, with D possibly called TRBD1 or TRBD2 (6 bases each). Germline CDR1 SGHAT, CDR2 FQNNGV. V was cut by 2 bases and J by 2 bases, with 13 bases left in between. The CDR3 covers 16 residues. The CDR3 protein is CASSLRGGQAYNEQFF. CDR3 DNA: TGTGCCAGCAGCTTAAGAGGGGGGCAAGCCTACAATGAGCAGTTCTTC. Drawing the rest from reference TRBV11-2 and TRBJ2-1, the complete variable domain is EAGVAQSPRYKIIEKRQSVAFWCNPISGHATLYWYQQILGQGPKLLIQFQNNGVVDDSQLPKDRFSAERLKGVDSTLKIQPAKLEDSAVYLCASSLRGGQAYNEQFFGPGTRLTVL.

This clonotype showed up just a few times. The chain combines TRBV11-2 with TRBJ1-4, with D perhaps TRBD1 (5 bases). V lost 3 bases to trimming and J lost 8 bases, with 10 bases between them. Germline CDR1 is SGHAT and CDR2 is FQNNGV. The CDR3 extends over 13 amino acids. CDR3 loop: CASSFFRDEKLFF. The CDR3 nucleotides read TGTGCCAGCAGCTTTTTCAGGGACGAAAAACTGTTTTTT.

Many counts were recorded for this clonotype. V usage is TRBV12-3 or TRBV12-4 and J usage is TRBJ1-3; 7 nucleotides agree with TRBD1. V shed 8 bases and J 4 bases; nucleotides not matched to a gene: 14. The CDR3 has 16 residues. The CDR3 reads CASPDRASLGGNTIYF. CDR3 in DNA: TGTGCCAGCCCCGACAGGGCATCCCTAGGCGGAAACACCATATATTTT.

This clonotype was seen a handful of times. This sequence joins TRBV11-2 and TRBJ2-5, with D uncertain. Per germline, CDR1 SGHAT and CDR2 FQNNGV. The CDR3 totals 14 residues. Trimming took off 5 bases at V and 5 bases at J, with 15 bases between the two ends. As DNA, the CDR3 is TGTGCCAGCAGCCCGTATCAGCGCGCGGAGACCCAGTACTTC. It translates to CASSPYQRAETQYF.

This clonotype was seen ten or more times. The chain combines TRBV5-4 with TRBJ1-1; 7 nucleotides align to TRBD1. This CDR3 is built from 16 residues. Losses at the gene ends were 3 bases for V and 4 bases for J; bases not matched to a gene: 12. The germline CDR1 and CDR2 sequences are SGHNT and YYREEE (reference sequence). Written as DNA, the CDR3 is TGTGCCAGCAGCTCGTCGGGAGGGGGCTACGGCACTGAAGCTTTCTTT. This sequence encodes CASSSSGGGYGTEAFF.

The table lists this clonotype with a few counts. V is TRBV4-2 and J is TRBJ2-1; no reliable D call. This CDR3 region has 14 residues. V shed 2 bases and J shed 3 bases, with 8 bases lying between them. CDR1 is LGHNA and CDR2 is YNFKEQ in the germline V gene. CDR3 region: CASSQFGLYNEQFF. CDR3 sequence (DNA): TGTGCCAGCAGCCAATTTGGCCTCTACAATGAGCAGTTCTTC.

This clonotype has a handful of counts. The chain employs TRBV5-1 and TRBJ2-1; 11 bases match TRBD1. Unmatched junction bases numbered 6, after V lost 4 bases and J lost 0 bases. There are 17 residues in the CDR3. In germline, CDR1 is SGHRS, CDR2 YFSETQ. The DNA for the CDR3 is TGCGCCAGCAGCCCAACCGGGACAGGGGGCTCCTACAATGAGCAGTTCTTC. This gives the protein CASSPTGTGGSYNEQFF.